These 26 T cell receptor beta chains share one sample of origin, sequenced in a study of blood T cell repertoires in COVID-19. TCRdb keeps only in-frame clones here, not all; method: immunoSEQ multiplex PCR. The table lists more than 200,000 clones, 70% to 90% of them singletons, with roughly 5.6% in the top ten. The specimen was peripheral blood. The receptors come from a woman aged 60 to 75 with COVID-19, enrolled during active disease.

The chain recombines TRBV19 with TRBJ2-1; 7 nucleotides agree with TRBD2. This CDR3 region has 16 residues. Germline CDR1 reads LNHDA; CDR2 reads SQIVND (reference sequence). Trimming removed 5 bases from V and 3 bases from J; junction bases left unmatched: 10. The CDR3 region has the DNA TGTGCCAGTAGTGCCAGGTCGAGCGGGGACTACAATGAGCAGTTCTTC. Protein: CASSARSSGDYNEQFF.

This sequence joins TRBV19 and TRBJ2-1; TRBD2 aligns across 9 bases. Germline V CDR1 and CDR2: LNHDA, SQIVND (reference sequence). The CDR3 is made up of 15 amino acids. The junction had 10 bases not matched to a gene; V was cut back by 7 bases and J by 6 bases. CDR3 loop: CASNFGGRAVNEQFF. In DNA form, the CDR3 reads TGTGCCAGTAACTTCGGCGGGAGGGCCGTCAATGAGCAGTTCTTC.

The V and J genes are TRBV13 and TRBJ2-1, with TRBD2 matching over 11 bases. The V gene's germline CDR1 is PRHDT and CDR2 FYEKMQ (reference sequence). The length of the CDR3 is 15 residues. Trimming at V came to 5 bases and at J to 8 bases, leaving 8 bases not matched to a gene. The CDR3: CASSLSGRAIYEQFF. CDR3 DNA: TGTGCCAGCAGCCTTAGCGGGAGGGCCATCTATGAGCAGTTCTTC.

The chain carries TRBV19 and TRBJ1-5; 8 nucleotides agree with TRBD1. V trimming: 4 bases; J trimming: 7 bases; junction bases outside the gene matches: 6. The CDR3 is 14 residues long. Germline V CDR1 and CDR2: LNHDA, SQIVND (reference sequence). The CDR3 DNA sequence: TGTGCCAGTAGTAGACAGGGGATTAACCAGCCCCAGCATTTT. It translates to CASSRQGINQPQHF.

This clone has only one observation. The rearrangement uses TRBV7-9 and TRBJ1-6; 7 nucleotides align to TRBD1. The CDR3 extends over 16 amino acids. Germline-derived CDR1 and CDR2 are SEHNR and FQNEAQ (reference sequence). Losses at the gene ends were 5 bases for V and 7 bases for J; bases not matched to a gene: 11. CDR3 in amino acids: CASSALTGAGNSPLHF. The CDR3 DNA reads TGTGCCAGCAGCGCCCTAACAGGGGCGGGGAATTCACCCCTCCACTTT.

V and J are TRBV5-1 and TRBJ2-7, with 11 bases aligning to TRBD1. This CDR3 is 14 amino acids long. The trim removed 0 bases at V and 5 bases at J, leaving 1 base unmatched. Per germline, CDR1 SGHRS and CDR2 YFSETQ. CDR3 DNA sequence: TGCGCCAGCAGCTTGGGGACAGGGGGCAACGAGCAGTACTTC. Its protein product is CASSLGTGGNEQYF.

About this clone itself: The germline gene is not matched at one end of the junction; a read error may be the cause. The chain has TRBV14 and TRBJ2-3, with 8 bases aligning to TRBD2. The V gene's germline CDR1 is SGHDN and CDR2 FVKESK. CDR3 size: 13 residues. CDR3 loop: CASSQARAGENHF. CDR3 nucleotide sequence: TGTGCCAGCAGCCAAGCGCGAGCGGGAGAGAATCATTTT.

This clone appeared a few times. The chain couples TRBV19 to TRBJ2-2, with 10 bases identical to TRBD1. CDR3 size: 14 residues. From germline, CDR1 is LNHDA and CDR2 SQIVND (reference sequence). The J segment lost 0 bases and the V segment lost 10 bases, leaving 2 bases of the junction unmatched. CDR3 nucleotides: TGTGCCACCGACAGGGGGCCGAACACCGGGGAGCTGTTTTTT. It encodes CATDRGPNTGELFF.

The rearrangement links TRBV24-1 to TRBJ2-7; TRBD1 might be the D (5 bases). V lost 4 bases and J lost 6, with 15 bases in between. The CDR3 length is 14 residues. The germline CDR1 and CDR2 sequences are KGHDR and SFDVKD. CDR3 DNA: TGTGCCACCAGTGACCTCTTTGGAAGGGGCGAGCAGTACTTC. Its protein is CATSDLFGRGEQYF.

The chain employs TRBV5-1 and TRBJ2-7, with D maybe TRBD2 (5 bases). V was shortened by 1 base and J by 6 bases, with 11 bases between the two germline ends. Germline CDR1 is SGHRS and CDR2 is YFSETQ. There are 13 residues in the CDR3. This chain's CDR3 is CASSLRPRGEQYF. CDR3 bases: TGCGCCAGCAGCTTGAGGCCCCGGGGCGAGCAGTACTTC.

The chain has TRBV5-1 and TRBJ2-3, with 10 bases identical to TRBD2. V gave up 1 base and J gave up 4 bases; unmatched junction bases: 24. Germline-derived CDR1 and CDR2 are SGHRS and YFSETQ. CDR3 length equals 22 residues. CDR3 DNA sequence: TGCGCCAGCAGCTTGTATGGTCTCGGAAGGAAGCGGGAGGGCCGGTTGTCAGATACGCAGTATTTT. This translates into CASSLYGLGRKREGRLSDTQYF. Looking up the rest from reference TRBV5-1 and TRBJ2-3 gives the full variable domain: KAGVTQTPRYLIKTRGQQVTLSCSPISGHRSVSWYQQTPGQGLQFLFEYFSETQRNKGNFPGRFSGRQFSNSRSEMNVSTLELGDSALYLCASSLYGLGRKREGRLSDTQYFGPGTRLTVL.

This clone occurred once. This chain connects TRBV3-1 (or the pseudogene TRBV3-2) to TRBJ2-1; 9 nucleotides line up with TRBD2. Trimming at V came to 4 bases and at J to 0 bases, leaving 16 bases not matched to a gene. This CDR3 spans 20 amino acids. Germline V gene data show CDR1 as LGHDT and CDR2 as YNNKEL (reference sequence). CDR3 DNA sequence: TGTGCCAGCAGCCCGACTATAGCGGGAGCCACAGGAAGCTCCTACAATGAGCAGTTCTTC. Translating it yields CASSPTIAGATGSSYNEQFF.

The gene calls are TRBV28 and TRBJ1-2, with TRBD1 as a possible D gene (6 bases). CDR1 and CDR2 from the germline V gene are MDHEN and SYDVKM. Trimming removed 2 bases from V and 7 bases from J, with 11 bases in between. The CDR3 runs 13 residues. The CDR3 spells CASSLTGFAGYTF. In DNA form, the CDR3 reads TGTGCCAGCAGTTTAACAGGGTTTGCTGGCTACACCTTC.

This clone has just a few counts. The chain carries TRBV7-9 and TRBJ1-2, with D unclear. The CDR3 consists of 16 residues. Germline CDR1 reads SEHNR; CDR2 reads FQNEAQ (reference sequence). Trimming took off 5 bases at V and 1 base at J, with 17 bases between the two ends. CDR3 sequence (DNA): TGTGCCAGCAGCCCGTATCCCTCTAGCAATAACTATGGCTACACCTTC. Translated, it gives CASSPYPSSNNYGYTF.

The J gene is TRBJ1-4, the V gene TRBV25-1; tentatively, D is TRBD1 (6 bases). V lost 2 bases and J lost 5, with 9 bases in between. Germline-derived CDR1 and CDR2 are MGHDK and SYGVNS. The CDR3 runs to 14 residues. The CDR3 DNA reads TGTGCCAGCAGTGAAGACAGGCGGAATGAAAAACTGTTTTTT. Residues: CASSEDRRNEKLFF.

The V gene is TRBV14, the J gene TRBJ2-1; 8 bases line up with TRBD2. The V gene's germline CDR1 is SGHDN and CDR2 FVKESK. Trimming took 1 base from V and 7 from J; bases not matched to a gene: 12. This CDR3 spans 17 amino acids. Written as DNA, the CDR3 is TGTGCCAGCAGCCAAGTATACCGAGCGGGAGTATTTAATGAGCAGTTCTTC. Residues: CASSQVYRAGVFNEQFF.

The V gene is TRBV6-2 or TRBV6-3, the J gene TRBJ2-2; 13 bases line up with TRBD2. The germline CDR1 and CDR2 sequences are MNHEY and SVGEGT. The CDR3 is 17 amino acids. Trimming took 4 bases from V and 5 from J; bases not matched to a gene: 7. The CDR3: CASSSRTSGRRTGELFF. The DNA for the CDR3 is TGTGCCAGCAGTTCTAGGACTAGCGGGAGAAGAACCGGGGAGCTGTTTTTT.

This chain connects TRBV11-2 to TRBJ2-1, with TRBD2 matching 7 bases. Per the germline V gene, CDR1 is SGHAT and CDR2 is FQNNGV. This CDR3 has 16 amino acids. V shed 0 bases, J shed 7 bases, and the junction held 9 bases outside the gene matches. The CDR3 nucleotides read TGTGCCAGCAGCTTAGATGGTGGGGGGGTCTGGAATGAGCAGTTCTTC. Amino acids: CASSLDGGGVWNEQFF.

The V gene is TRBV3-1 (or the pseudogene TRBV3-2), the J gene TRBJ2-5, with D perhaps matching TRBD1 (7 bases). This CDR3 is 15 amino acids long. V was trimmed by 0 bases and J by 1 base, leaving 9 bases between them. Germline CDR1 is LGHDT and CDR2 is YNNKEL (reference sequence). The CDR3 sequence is CASSQEEGAQETQYF. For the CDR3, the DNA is TGTGCCAGCAGCCAAGAGGAGGGGGCCCAAGAGACCCAGTACTTC.

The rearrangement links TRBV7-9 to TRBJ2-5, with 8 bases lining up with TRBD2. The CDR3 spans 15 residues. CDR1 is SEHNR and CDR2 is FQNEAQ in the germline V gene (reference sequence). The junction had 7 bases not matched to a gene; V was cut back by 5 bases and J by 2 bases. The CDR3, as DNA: TGTGCCAGCAGCCGGGGGGGCAGGCCACAAGAGACCCAGTACTTC. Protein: CASSRGGRPQETQYF.

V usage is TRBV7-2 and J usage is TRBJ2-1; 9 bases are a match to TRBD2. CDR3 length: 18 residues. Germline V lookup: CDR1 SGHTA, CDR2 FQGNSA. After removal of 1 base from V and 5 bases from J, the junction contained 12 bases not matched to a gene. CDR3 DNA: TGTGCCAGCAGCTTAGAGCTCTTTACTAGCGGGCGTCACAATGAGCAGTTCTTC. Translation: CASSLELFTSGRHNEQFF.

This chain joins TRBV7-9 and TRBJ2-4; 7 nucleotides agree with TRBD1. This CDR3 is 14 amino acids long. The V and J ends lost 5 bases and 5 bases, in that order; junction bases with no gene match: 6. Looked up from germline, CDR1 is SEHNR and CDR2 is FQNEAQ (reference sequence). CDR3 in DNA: TGTGCCAGCAGCCTCCGGGACAGTGAAAACATTCAGTACTTC. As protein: CASSLRDSENIQYF.

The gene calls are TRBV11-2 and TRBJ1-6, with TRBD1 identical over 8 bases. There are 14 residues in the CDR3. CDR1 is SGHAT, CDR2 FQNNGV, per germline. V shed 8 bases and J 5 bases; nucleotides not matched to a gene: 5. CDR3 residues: CASGGQGNNSPLHF. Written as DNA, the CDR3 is TGTGCCAGCGGAGGACAGGGTAATAATTCACCCCTCCACTTT. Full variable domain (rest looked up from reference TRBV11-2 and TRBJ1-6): EAGVAQSPRYKIIEKRQSVAFWCNPISGHATLYWYQQILGQGPKLLIQFQNNGVVDDSQLPKDRFSAERLKGVDSTLKIQPAKLEDSAVYLCASGGQGNNSPLHFGNGTRLTVT.

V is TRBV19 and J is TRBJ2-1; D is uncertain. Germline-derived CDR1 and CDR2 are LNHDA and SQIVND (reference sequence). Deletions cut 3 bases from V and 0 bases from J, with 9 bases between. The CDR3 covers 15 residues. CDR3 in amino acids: CASSMMGASYNEQFF. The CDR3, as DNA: TGTGCCAGTAGTATGATGGGCGCCTCCTACAATGAGCAGTTCTTC. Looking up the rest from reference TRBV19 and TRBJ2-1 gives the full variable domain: DGGITQSPKYLFRKEGQNVTLSCEQNLNHDAMYWYRQDPGQGLRLIYYSQIVNDFQKGDIAEGYSVSREKKESFPLTVTSAQKNPTAFYLCASSMMGASYNEQFFGPGTRLTVL.

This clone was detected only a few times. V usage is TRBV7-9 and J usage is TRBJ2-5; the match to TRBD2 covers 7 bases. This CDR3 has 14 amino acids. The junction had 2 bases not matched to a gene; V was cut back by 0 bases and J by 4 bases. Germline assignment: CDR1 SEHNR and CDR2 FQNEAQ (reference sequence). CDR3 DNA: TGTGCCAGCAGCTTAGCGGGAGGGCCAGAGACCCAGTACTTC. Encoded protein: CASSLAGGPETQYF.

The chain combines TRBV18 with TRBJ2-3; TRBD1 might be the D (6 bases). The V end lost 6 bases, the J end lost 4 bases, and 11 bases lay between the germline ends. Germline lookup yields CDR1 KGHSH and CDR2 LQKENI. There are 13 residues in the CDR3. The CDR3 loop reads CASSPSGADTQYF. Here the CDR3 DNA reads TGTGCCAGCTCCCCTTCAGGGGCAGATACGCAGTATTTT.